The T cell receptor beta chain described here comes from a study of blood T cell repertoires in COVID-19 (TCRdb year 2020). Background on the whole study: Samples from collaborators originated in the United States, Italy and Spain and spanned both the acute and convalescent phases of COVID-19. The prospective study material was composed of cDNA or gDNA derived from T cells, B-cell-depleted T cells, or PBMCs. Subjects who had been exposed to COVID-19, were actively infected with it, or had recovered from it provided the deeply sampled blood TCRbeta repertoires that made up the dataset. The repertoires were released in a freely available public database intended as a resource for research on the immune response to SARS-CoV-2. Samples were obtained from the ongoing ImmuneRACE study (first 160 participants) and from 1,200 or so subjects provided by 6 global collaborators. The sample metadata nearly always contained a de-identified subject ID, COVID-19 status, age in years and sex. Where available, HLA class I and class II types were taken from metadata supplied by the sample provider and were not determined by assay-based typing.

Points the paper makes about the study in general: How much clinical and demographic metadata was included differed by source and by participant, and the metadata was provided uncurated.

Germline trimming: 2 bases from V, 7 bases from J; junction bases outside gene matches: 5. From the cysteine through the phenylalanine, the CDR3 covers 15 amino acids. The sequence is cut down to CDR3 DNA, 45 bases in frame from base 1. Looking up the germline V gene yields CDR1 MNHEY and CDR2 SVGAGI. TCRbeta CDR3 regions were amplified from genomic DNA by means of the immunoSEQ Assay, a bias-controlled multiplex PCR. The authors' analysis ran thus. Within the assay, amplification of reference gene primers was used to estimate how many nucleated cells each sample contained. To quantify the absolute abundance of each unique TCRbeta CDR3 rearrangement, sequence reads were collapsed and filtered. For each sample, productive Simpson clonality was calculated as the square root of Simpson's diversity index over productive rearrangements. The table was pulled from immuneACCESS by TCRdb, which kept in-frame rearrangements only. Such tables lose some clones; where checked, under half of the loss comes from unresolved V genes, and the rest has no known cause. The DNA was the basis for D and trimming; V, J and clone size are from that table. This sample comprises some 90,000 clones, about 90% of them detected only once. The ten largest clones add up to less than 3% of the sample.

In Seattle, one collaborating source enrolled patients while the infection was active and tracked those patients longitudinally over the course of disease. Each collaborating institution followed its own protocols to collect whole blood in K2EDTA tubes. For TCRbeta analysis, collaborator samples were shipped as frozen whole blood, as isolated PBMCs, or as DNA extracted from either sample type. In regard to this clone: This receptor's antigen is unknown. Within one base of it there is no much larger clone, and no base qualities were kept.

The sequence links TRBV6-5 to TRBJ1-6; 7 central bases correspond to TRBD1. Material for sequencing was peripheral blood. This TCR was recovered from a man aged 45-60 years with COVID-19, enrolled during active disease. Here is the DNA: TGTGCCAGCAGTTACGTGACAGGGAGGAATTCACCCCTCCACTTT. It translates as CASSYVTGRNSPLHF.